This section outlines one T cell receptor beta chain sequence together with its context. Study processing details: Cell counts per sample came from amplifying reference gene primers. Method: immunoSEQ multiplex PCR; TCRdb's copy keeps in-frame clones and lacks some. The D gene and trimming were derived from the DNA, and the V and J assignments and clone size from that table. The table lists 150,000 to 200,000 clones, 60% to 80% of them singletons. The CDR3 has 15 amino acids. In germline, CDR1 is MDHEN, CDR2 SYDVKM. V gave up 4 bases and J gave up 5 bases; unmatched junction bases: 5. The sample belongs to a study of blood T cell repertoires in COVID-19. Study at large: Spain, Italy and the United States supplied samples that represented acute and convalescent COVID-19. T cells, B-cell-depleted T cells, or PBMCs supplied cDNA or gDNA.

This chain connects TRBV28 to TRBJ2-3; TRBD1 matches 11 bases. This clonotype was sampled from a man aged 55 to 70 with active or convalescent COVID-19. What was sequenced was peripheral blood. CDR3 loop: CASSYPGQGEDTQYF. CDR3 sequence (DNA): TGTGCCAGCAGTTACCCGGGACAGGGGGAAGATACGCAGTATTTT.